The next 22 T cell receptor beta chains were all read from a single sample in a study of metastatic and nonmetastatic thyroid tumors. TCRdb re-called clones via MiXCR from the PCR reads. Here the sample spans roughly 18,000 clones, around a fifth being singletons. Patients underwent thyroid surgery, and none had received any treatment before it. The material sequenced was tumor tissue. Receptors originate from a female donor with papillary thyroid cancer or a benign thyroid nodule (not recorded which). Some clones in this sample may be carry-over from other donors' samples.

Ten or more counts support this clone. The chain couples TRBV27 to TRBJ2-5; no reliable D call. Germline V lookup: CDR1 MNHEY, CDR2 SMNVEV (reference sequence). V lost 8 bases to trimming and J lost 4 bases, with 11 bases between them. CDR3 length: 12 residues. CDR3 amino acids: CASAFRRETQYF. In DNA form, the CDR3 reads TGTGCCAGCGCCTTCAGGCGAGAGACCCAGTACTTC.

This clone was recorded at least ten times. In nucleotides, the CDR3 is TGTGCCAGCAGCTTAGGCGGGCACAATGAGCAGTTCTTC. Amino acids: CASSLGGHNEQFF. The rearrangement uses TRBV7-9 and TRBJ2-1; possibly TRBD2 for D (5 bases). Germline CDR1 and CDR2: SEHNR and FQNEAQ (reference sequence). This CDR3 has 13 amino acids. V gave up 1 base and J gave up 5 bases, with 6 bases separating them.

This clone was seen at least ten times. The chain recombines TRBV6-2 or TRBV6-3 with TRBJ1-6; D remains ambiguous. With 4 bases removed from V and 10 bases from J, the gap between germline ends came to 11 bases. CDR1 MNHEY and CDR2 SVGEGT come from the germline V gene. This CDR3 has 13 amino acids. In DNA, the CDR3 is TGTGCCAGCAGTTCCGAGTCTTACTCACCCCTCCACTTT. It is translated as CASSSESYSPLHF.

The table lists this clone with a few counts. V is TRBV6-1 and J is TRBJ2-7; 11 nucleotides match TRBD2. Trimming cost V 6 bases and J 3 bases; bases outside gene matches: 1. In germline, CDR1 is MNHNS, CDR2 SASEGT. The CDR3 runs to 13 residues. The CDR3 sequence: CASRGTSGYEQYF. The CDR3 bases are TGTGCCAGCAGGGGGACTAGCGGCTACGAGCAGTACTTC.

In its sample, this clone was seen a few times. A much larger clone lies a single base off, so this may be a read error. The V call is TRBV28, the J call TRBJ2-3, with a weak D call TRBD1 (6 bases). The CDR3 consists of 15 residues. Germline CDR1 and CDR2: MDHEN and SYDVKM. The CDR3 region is CVSSLTQGWTDTQYF. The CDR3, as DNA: TGTGTCAGCAGTTTGACTCAGGGGTGGACAGATACGCAGTATTTT.

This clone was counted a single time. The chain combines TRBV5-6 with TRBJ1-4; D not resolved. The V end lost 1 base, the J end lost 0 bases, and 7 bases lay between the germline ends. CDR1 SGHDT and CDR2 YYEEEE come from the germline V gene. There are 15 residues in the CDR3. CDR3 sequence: CASSLLTATNEKLFF. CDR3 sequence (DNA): TGTGCCAGCAGCTTGTTGACTGCAACTAATGAAAAACTGTTTTTT.

CDR3: CASSLGSRDTQYF. The DNA for the CDR3 is TGTGCCAGCAGCTTAGGATCGAGAGATACGCAGTATTTT. The rearrangement uses TRBV11-1 and TRBJ2-3; D is uncertain. Trimming left V 1 base short and J 5 bases short, with 7 bases between. The CDR3 loop spans 13 amino acids. In germline, CDR1 is SGHAT, CDR2 FQDESV (reference sequence).

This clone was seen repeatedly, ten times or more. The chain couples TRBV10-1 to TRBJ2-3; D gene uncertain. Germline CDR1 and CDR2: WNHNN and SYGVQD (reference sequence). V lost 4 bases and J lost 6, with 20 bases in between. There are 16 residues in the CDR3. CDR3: CASSVCVRERFDTQYF. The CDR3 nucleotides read TGCGCCAGCAGTGTTTGTGTCAGAGAGAGGTTTGATACGCAGTATTTT.

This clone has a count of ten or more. CDR3 amino acids: CSARPAGLNTGELFF. In nucleotides, the CDR3 is TGCAGTGCTAGACCCGCTGGACTGAACACCGGGGAGCTGTTTTTT. The chain employs TRBV20-1 and TRBJ2-2, with D perhaps matching TRBD2 (5 bases). The CDR3 totals 15 residues. Germline CDR1 is DFQATT and CDR2 is SNEGSKA (reference sequence). The ends were cut back, 2 bases at V and 1 base at J, with 11 bases in the middle.

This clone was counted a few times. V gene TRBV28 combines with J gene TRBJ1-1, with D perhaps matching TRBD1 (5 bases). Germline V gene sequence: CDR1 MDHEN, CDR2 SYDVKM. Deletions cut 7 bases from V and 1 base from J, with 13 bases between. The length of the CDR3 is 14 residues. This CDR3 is CASTPGGGNTEAFF. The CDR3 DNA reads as TGTGCCAGCACCCCTGGGGGGGGGAACACTGAAGCTTTCTTT.

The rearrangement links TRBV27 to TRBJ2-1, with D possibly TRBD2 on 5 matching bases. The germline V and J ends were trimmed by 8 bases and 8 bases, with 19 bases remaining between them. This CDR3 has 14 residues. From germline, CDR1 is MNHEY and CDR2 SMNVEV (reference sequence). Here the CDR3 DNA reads TGTGCCAGCCACCCTCCGGGAAAAGGTCATGAGCAGTTCTTC. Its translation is CASHPPGKGHEQFF.

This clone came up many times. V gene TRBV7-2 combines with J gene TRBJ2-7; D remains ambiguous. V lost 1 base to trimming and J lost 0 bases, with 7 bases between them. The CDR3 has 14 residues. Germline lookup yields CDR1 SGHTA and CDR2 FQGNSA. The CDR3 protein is CASSLVAASYEQYF. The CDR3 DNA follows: TGTGCCAGCAGCTTAGTAGCCGCCTCCTACGAGCAGTACTTC. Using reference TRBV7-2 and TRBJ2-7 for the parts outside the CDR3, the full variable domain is GAGVSQSPSNKVTEKGKDVELRCDPISGHTALYWYRQSLGQGLEFLIYFQGNSAPDKSGLPSDRFSAERTGGSVSTLTIQRTQQEDSAVYLCASSLVAASYEQYFGPGTRLTVT.

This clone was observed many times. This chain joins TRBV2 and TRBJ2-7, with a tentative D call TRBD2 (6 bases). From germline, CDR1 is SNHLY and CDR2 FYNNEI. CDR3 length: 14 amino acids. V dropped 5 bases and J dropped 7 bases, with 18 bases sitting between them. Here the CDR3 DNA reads TGTGCCAGCAGTTTTGGCGGGGAGACTTATGAGCAGTACTTC. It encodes CASSFGGETYEQYF.

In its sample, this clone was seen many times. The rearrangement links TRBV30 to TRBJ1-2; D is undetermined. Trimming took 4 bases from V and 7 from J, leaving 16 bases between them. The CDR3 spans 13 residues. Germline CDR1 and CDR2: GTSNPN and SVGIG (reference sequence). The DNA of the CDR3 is TGTGCCTGGACTCGGATCAGGTCGGGTGGCTACACCTTC. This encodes CAWTRIRSGGYTF. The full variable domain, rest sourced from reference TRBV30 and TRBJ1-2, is SQTIHQWPATLVQPVGSPLSLECTVEGTSNPNLYWYRQAAGRGLQLLFYSVGIGQISSEVPQNLSASRPQDRQFILSSKKLLLSDSGFYLCAWTRIRSGGYTFGSGTRLTVV.

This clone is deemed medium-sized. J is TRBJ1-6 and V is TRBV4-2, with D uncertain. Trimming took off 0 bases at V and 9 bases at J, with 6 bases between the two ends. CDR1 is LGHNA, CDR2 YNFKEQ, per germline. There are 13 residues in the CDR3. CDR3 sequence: CASSQDGVSPLHF. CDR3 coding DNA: TGTGCCAGCAGCCAAGATGGGGTTTCACCCCTCCACTTT.

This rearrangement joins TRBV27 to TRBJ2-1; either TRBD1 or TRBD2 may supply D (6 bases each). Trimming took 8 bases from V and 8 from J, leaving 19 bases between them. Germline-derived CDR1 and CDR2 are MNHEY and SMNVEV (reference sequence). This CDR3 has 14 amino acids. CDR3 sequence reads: CASGSGEDTHEQFF. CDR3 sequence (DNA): TGTGCCAGCGGCTCAGGGGAGGATACACATGAGCAGTTCTTC.

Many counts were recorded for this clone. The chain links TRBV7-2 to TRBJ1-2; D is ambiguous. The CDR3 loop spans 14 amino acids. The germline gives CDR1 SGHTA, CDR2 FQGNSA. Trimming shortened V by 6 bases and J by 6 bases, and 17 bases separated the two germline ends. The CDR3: CASSTYRAPDGYTF. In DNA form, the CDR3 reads TGTGCCAGCAGTACTTACCGGGCCCCGGATGGCTACACCTTC.

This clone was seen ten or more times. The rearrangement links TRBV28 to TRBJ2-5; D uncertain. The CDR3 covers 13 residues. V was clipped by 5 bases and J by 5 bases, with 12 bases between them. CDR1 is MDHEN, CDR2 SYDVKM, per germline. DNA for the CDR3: TGTGCCAGCAGTAAGAGGAATCGGGAGACCCAGTACTTC. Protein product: CASSKRNRETQYF.

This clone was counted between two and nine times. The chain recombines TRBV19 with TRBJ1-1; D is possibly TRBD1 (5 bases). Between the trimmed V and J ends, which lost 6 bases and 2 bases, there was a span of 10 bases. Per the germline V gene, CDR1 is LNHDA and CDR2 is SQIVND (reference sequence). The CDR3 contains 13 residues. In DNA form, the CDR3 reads TGTGCCAGTAGCCTGACAGAAAACACTGAAGCTTTCTTT. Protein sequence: CASSLTENTEAFF.

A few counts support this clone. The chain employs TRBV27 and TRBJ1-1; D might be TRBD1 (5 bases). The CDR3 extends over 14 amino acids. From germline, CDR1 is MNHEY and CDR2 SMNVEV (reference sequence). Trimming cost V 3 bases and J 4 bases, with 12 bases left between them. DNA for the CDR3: TGTGCCAGCAGTTTTTCCCCAGGGCGCACTGAAGCTTTCTTT. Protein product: CASSFSPGRTEAFF.

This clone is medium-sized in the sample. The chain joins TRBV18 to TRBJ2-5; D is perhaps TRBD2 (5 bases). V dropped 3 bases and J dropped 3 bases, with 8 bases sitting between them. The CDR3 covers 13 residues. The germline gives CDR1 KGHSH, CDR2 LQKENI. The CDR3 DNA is TGTGCCAGCTCACCGTGGGGAGAAGAGACCCAGTACTTC. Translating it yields CASSPWGEETQYF.

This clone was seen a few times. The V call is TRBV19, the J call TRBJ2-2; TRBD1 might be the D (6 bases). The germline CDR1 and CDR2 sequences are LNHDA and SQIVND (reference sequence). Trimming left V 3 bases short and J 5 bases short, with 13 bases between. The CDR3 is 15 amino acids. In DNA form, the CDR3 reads TGTGCCAGTAGTATCGGACAGATCAAGACCGGGGAGCTGTTTTTT. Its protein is CASSIGQIKTGELFF.